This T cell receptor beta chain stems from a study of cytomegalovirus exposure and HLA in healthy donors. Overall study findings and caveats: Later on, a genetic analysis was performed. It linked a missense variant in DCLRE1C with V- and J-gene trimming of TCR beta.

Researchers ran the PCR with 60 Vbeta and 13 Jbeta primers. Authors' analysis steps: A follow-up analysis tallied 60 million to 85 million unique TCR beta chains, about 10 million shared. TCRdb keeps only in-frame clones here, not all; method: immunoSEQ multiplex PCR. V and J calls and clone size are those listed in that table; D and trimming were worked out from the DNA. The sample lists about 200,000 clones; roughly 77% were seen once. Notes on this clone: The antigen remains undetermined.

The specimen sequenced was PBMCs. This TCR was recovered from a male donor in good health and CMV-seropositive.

CDR3 protein: CASSQVNEWAEQYF. The CDR3 DNA follows: TGTGCCAGCAGCCAAGTCAACGAATGGGCCGAGCAGTACTTC. The chain uses TRBV4-2 and TRBJ2-7, with unresolved D. Germline-derived CDR1 and CDR2 are LGHNA and YNFKEQ. The CDR3 is 14 amino acids. Trimming removed 1 base from V and 6 bases from J, with 13 bases in between.